This TCR beta chain appears in the sequencing data of a study of early stage breast cancer tumors. Study-wide points: Comparing each tissue with blood distinguished tumor from normal in most of the 16 patients. Bulk DNA sequencing of unsorted cells missed chain pairing and markers.

Each sample had two DNA replicates, 0.5 ug blood or around 1.5 ug tissue. Assay: immunoSEQ multiplex PCR; the TCRdb copy retains only in-frame clones and omits some. This table has around 50,000 clones, 83% appearing once. The CDR3 spans 14 residues. Trimming cost V 2 bases and J 8 bases, with 15 bases left between them. Comment on this clone: As yet, its antigen is unknown.

V is TRBV23-1 and J is TRBJ1-2, with D hard to call. TRBV23-1 is recorded as an ORF, its role being uncertain. The source is a person in their fifties with breast cancer. The sample consisted of blood. The CDR3 loop is CASSQDGRHGGYTF. CDR3 bases: TGCGCCAGCAGTCAAGACGGCAGGCATGGCGGCTACACCTTC.